Presented here are 21 T cell receptor beta chains from one specimen sequenced in a study of T cell changes during pregnancy in multiple sclerosis. Data came from immunoSEQ multiplex PCR; TCRdb stores just in-frame clones and leaves some out. The sample holds 50,000 to 75,000 clones, about 94% seen once. The source material was peripheral blood, sampled in the third trimester of pregnancy. The receptor set was obtained from a female donor in good health, enrolled as a control in a pregnancy study.

V usage is TRBV29-1 and J usage is TRBJ1-5; D gene uncertain. Germline CDR1 and CDR2: SQVTM and ANQGSEA. The ends were cut back, 6 bases at V and 4 bases at J, with 10 bases in the middle. This CDR3 is built from 12 residues. The CDR3 DNA reads as TGCAGCGTAGGTGAGGGTAATCAGCCCCAGCATTTT. Its protein product is CSVGEGNQPQHF.

The chain employs TRBV7-2 and TRBJ2-4, with TRBD2 identical over 10 bases. Unmatched junction bases numbered 16, after V lost 5 bases and J lost 6 bases. Germline V CDR1 and CDR2: SGHTA, FQGNSA. This CDR3 spans 18 amino acids. For the CDR3, the DNA is TGTGCCAGCAGCCCGCCTAGCGGGAGCCCTTGGACCTTAAACATTCAGTACTTC. This translates into CASSPPSGSPWTLNIQYF.

J is TRBJ2-1 and V is TRBV27, with D tentatively TRBD2 (5 bases). The V end was cut by 3 bases, the J end by 8 bases, with 11 bases between. The CDR3 is 13 residues long. Germline V gives CDR1 MNHEY, CDR2 SMNVEV (reference sequence). The CDR3 DNA is TGTGCCAGCAGTTTCGAGGGCATCCATGAGCAGTTCTTC. It codes for CASSFEGIHEQFF.

This chain connects TRBV7-9 to TRBJ2-7, with D uncertain. This CDR3 is 12 amino acids long. V was shortened by 1 base and J by 2 bases, with 3 bases between the two germline ends. The germline gives CDR1 SEHNR, CDR2 FQNEAQ (reference sequence). CDR3 sequence reads: CASSLGAYEQYF. As DNA, the CDR3 is TGTGCCAGCAGCTTAGGAGCCTACGAGCAGTACTTC.

This chain uses TRBV6-5 with TRBJ2-7; a weak D match, TRBD1 (6 bases). Trimming removed 6 bases from V and 0 bases from J, with 12 bases in between. Germline loops: CDR1 MNHEY, CDR2 SVGAGI. There are 14 residues in the CDR3. The CDR3 here is CASSLRDTSYEQYF. As DNA, the CDR3 is TGTGCCAGCAGCCTTAGGGACACCTCCTACGAGCAGTACTTC.

The J gene is TRBJ1-3, the V gene TRBV4-1; D is perhaps TRBD1 (5 bases). Germline CDR1 MGHRA, CDR2 YSYEKL. The CDR3 has 15 residues. The germline V and J ends were trimmed by 4 bases and 2 bases, with 12 bases remaining between them. CDR3 bases: TGCGCCAGCAGCCCGTCTCAGGGAACTGGAAACACCATATATTTT. This gives the protein CASSPSQGTGNTIYF.

CDR3 sequence reads: CASSQALGATEAFF. The CDR3 DNA sequence: TGTGCCAGCAGCCAAGCCCTTGGGGCCACTGAAGCTTTCTTT. J is TRBJ1-1 and V is TRBV4-2; D is possibly TRBD1 (5 bases). V lost 1 base and J 4 bases, leaving 10 bases between the germline ends. The CDR3 is 14 amino acids. Germline CDR1 LGHNA, CDR2 YNFKEQ.

The chain combines TRBV4-1 with TRBJ2-5, with 14 nucleotides matching TRBD2. The trim removed 4 bases at V and 2 bases at J, leaving 0 bases unmatched. Germline lookup yields CDR1 MGHRA and CDR2 YSYEKL. The CDR3 sequence is 15 residues long. CDR3 nucleotide sequence: TGCGCCAGCAGCCGGACTAGCGGGGGGCAAGAGACCCAGTACTTC. Protein: CASSRTSGGQETQYF.

The rearrangement joins TRBV18 to TRBJ2-1; 7 positions agree with TRBD2. The CDR3 totals 17 residues. Losses at the gene ends were 4 bases for V and 4 bases for J; bases not matched to a gene: 13. Germline lookup yields CDR1 KGHSH and CDR2 LQKENI. As DNA, the CDR3 is TGTGCCAGCTCACGGGGGGGGACTGTAGCGGATTACAATGAGCAGTTCTTC. Protein: CASSRGGTVADYNEQFF.

This clone was picked up one time. The rearrangement links TRBV27 to TRBJ1-1; 10 bases are a match to TRBD1. Unmatched junction bases numbered 7, after V lost 3 bases and J lost 0 bases. Looked up from germline, CDR1 is MNHEY and CDR2 is SMNVEV (reference sequence). The CDR3 extends over 17 amino acids. The CDR3 sequence is CASSFFRTGGMNTEAFF. CDR3 bases: TGTGCCAGCAGTTTTTTTCGGACAGGGGGAATGAACACTGAAGCTTTCTTT.

The chain joins TRBV5-1 to TRBJ2-1; tentative D call: TRBD2 (5 bases). Deletions cut 7 bases from V and 5 bases from J, with 7 bases between. Looked up from germline, CDR1 is SGHRS and CDR2 is YFSETQ. The CDR3 runs 11 residues. For the CDR3, the DNA is TGCGCCAGCTGGGAGAACAATGAGCAGTTCTTC. It yields the protein CASWENNEQFF.

The chain has TRBV18 and TRBJ2-7, with 10 bases matching TRBD1. Losses at the gene ends were 10 bases for V and 4 bases for J; bases not matched to a gene: 7. This CDR3 comprises 13 residues. Per germline, CDR1 KGHSH and CDR2 LQKENI. CDR3 bases: TGTGCCACCAAGCAGGGACAGGGGTACGAGCAGTACTTC. Encoded protein: CATKQGQGYEQYF.

The chain uses TRBV12-5 and TRBJ1-1, with TRBD1 as a possible D gene (6 bases). The CDR3 consists of 15 residues. The germline CDR1 and CDR2 sequences are LGHNT and FRNRAP. V lost 4 bases and J lost 0, with 12 bases in between. In DNA form, the CDR3 reads TGTGCTAGTGGTTCCGGACAGACCATGAACACTGAAGCTTTCTTT. Encoded protein: CASGSGQTMNTEAFF.

The DNA for the CDR3 is TGTGCCAGCAGCTTATGGCGCGGGGGGGGCCTTAACACTGAAGCTTTCTTT. It is translated as CASSLWRGGGLNTEAFF. The rearrangement uses TRBV7-9 and TRBJ1-1, with TRBD1 as a possible D gene (6 bases). V lost 2 bases, J lost 2 bases, and 18 bases lay in between. Germline assignment: CDR1 SEHNR and CDR2 FQNEAQ (reference sequence). This CDR3 region has 17 residues.

V is TRBV2 and J is TRBJ2-7, with TRBD1 as a possible D gene (5 bases). V was shortened by 2 bases and J by 2 bases, with 7 bases between the two germline ends. Per the germline V gene, CDR1 is SNHLY and CDR2 is FYNNEI. The CDR3 is 13 residues long. The CDR3 bases are TGTGCCAGCAGTGAATCGACAGCCTACGAGCAGTACTTC. Translated: CASSESTAYEQYF.

The V and J genes are TRBV28 and TRBJ1-2, with TRBD1 matching over 9 bases. Germline CDR1 is MDHEN and CDR2 is SYDVKM. The length of the CDR3 is 20 residues. V trimming: 3 bases; J trimming: 7 bases; junction bases outside the gene matches: 24. CDR3 in amino acids: CASSFIGVTQPGQGLGGYTF. Here the CDR3 DNA reads TGTGCCAGCAGTTTTATCGGGGTTACGCAGCCGGGACAGGGTCTTGGTGGCTACACCTTC.

This chain connects TRBV7-8 to TRBJ2-7; a possible D gene is TRBD1 (5 bases). Trimming cost V 1 base and J 2 bases, with 15 bases left between them. Germline loops: CDR1 SGHVS, CDR2 FQNEAQ. The CDR3 sequence is 16 residues long. The chain's CDR3 is CASSLVGNRIPYEQYF. In DNA, the CDR3 is TGTGCCAGCAGCTTAGTCGGTAACAGGATCCCCTACGAGCAGTACTTC.

This chain joins TRBV7-8 and TRBJ2-1; D is perhaps TRBD2 (5 bases). CDR3 length: 13 residues. Germline V gives CDR1 SGHVS, CDR2 FQNEAQ. The ends were cut back, 2 bases at V and 5 bases at J, with 7 bases in the middle. CDR3 in DNA: TGTGCCAGCAGCTTAACGAGGGACAATGAGCAGTTCTTC. Translating gives CASSLTRDNEQFF. Based on the CDR3 plus reference TRBV7-8 and TRBJ2-1, the full variable domain is GAGVSQSPRYKVAKRGQDVALRCDPISGHVSLFWYQQALGQGPEFLTYFQNEAQLDKSGLPSDRFFAERPEGSVSTLKIQRTQQEDSAVYLCASSLTRDNEQFFGPGTRLTVL.

V and J are TRBV19 and TRBJ1-1, with TRBD1 as a possible D gene (6 bases). V lost 3 bases, J lost 8 bases, and 16 bases lay in between. The CDR3 is made up of 14 amino acids. Germline V gene sequence: CDR1 LNHDA, CDR2 SQIVND (reference sequence). CDR3: CASSMGGGSEEAFF. In DNA, the CDR3 is TGTGCCAGTAGTATGGGCGGGGGCAGTGAAGAAGCTTTCTTT.

J is TRBJ1-5 and V is TRBV28; D is uncertain. CDR1 is MDHEN and CDR2 is SYDVKM in the germline V gene. Trimming took 5 bases from V and 1 from J, leaving 9 bases between them. The CDR3 is 14 residues long. The CDR3 bases are TGTGCCAGCAGTGGGAGTCGCAGCAATCAGCCCCAGCATTTT. As protein: CASSGSRSNQPQHF.

V usage is TRBV6-1 and J usage is TRBJ1-4; perhaps TRBD1 as D (5 bases). CDR1 is MNHNS and CDR2 is SASEGT in the germline V gene. This CDR3 contains 15 residues. Trimming removed 7 bases at V and 7 bases at J, with 19 bases between. The CDR3 protein is CASNSKVGGSEKLFF. The DNA for the CDR3 is TGTGCCAGCAATTCGAAGGTGGGGGGGAGTGAAAAACTGTTTTTT.